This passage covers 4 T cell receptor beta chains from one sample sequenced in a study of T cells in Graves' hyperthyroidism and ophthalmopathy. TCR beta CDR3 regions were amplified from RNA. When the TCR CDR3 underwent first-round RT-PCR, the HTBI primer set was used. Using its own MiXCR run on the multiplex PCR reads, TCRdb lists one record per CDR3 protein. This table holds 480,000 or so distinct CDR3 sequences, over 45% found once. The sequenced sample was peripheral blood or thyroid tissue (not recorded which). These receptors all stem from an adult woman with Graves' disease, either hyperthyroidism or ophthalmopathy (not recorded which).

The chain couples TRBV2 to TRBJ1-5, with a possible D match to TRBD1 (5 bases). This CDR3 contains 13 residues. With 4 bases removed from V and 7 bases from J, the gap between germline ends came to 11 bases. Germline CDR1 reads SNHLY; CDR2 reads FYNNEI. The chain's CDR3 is CASSVGGRQPQHF. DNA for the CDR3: TGTGCCAGCAGTGTTGGGGGTAGGCAGCCCCAGCATTTT.

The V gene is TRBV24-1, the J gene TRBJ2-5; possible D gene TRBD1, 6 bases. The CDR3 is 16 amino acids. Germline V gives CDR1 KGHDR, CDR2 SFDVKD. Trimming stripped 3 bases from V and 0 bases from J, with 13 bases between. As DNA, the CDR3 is TGTGCCACCAGTGATCAGCTAGGGGGATACCAAGAGACCCAGTACTTC. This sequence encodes CATSDQLGGYQETQYF.

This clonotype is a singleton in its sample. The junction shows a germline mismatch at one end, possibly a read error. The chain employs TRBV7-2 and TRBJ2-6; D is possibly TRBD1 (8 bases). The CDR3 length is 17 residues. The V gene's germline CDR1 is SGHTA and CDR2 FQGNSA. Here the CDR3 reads CASSFRGNRGGDNVLTF. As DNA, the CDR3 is TGTGCCAGCAGCTTCCGAGGGAACAGGGGGGGGGACAACGTCCTGACTTTC.

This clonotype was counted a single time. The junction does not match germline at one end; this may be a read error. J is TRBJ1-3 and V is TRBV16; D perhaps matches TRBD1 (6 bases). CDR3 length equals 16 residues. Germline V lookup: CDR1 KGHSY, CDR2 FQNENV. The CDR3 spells CASSRRDINSGNTVYF. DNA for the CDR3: TGTGCCAGCAGCCGTCGGGACATTAACTCTGGAAACACCGTATATTTT.